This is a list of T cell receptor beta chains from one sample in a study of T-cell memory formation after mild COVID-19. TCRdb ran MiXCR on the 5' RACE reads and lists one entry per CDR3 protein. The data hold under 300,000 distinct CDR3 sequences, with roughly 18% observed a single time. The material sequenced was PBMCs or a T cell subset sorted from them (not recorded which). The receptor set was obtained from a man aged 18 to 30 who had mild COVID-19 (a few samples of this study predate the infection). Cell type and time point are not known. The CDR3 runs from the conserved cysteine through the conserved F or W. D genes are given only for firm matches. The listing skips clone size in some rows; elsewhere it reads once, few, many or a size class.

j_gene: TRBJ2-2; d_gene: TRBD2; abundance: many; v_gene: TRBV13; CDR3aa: CASSPGLAGGPRMAGELFF; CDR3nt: TGTGCCAGCAGCCCCGGACTAGCGGGGGGGCCCCGGATGGCCGGGGAGCTGTTTTTT
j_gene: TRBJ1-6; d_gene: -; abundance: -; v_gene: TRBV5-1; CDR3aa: CASSLGQGLNSPLHF; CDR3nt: TGCGCCAGCAGCTTGGGGCAGGGTCTGAATTCACCCCTCCACTTT
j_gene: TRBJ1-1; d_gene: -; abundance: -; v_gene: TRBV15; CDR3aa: CATSRVRRLITEAFF; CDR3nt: TGTGCCACCAGCAGAGTTCGGCGGTTAATCACTGAAGCTTTCTTT
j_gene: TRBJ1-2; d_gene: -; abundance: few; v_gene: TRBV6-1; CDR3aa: CASSVIQGSRGYTF; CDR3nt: TGTGCCAGCAGTGTGATACAGGGTTCTCGCGGCTACACCTTC
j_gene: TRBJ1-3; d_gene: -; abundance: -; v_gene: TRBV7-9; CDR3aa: CASSPAGGRSGNTIYF; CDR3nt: TGTGCCAGCAGCCCAGCGGGGGGCCGGTCTGGAAACACCATATATTTT
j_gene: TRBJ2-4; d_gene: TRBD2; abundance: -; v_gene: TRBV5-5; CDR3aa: CASSLVGGGIINIQYF; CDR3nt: TGTGCCAGCAGCTTGGTCGGCGGGGGAATAATAAACATTCAGTACTTC
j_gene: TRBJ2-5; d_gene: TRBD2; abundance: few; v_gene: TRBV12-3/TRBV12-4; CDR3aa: CASSSTGLAGLQETQYF; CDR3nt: TGTGCCAGCAGTTCGACGGGACTAGCGGGGCTCCAAGAGACCCAGTACTTC
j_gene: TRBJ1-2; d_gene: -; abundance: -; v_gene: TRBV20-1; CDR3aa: CSARPGTSNYGYTF; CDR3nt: TGCAGTGCTAGGCCAGGGACCTCTAACTATGGCTACACCTTC
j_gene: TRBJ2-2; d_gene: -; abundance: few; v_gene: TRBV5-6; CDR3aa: CASSLAESISANTGELFF; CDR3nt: TGTGCCAGCAGCTTGGCCGAGAGCATCTCCGCGAACACCGGGGAGCTGTTTTTT
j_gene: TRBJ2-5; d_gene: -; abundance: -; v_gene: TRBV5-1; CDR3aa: CASSPGRAETQYF; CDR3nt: TGCGCCAGCAGCCCGGGCAGGGCAGAGACCCAGTACTTC
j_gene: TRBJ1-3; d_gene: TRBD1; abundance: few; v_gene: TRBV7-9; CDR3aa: CASSRTGAGNTIYF; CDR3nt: TGTGCCAGCAGCCGAACAGGGGCTGGAAACACCATATATTTT
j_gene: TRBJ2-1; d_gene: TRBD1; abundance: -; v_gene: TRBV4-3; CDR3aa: CASSQDRGLYVEQFF; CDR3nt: TGCGCCAGCAGCCAAGACAGGGGGCTCTACGTTGAGCAGTTCTTC
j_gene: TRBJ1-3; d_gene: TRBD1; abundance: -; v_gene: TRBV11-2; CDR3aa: CASSSGQDAGNTIYF; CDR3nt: TGTGCCAGCAGCTCCGGACAGGACGCTGGAAACACCATATATTTT
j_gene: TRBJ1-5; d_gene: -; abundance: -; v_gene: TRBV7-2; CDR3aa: CASSYQGNQPQHF; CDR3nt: TGTGCCAGCAGCTATCAGGGCAATCAGCCCCAGCATTTT
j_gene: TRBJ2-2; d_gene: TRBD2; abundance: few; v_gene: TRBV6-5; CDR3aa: CASSYSAGRVAGELFF; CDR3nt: TGTGCCAGCAGTTACTCGGCAGGGAGGGTGGCCGGGGAGCTGTTTTTT
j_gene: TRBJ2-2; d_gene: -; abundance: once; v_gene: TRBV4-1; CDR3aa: CASSQDSELIF; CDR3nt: TGCGCCAGCAGCCAAGATTCGGAGCTGATTTTT
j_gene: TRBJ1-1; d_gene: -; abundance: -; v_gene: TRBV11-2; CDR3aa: CASSIWMGPGPLLMNTEAFF; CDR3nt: TGTGCCAGCAGCATTTGGATGGGACCCGGGCCCCTCCTAATGAACACTGAAGCTTTCTTT
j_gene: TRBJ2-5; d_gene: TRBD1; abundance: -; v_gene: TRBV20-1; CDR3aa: CSARDIRGKETQYF; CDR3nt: TGCAGTGCTAGAGATATCAGGGGGAAAGAGACCCAGTACTTC
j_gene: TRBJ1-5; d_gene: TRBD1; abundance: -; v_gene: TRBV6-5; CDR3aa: CASSRTGGPTSNQPQHF; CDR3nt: TGTGCCAGCAGCCGAACAGGGGGCCCTACTAGCAATCAGCCCCAGCATTTT
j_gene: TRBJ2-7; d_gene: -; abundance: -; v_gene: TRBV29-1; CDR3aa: CSVEGQTYEQYF; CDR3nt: TGCAGCGTTGAGGGGCAGACCTACGAGCAGTACTTC
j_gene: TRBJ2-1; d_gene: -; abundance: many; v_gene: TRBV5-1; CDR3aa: CASSATGRRDNEQFF; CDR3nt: TGCGCCAGCAGCGCGACGGGACGCAGAGACAATGAGCAGTTCTTC
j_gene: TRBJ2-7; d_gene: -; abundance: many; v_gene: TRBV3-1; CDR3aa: CASSPNRGYEQYF; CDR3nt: TGTGCCAGCAGCCCTAACCGGGGGTACGAGCAGTACTTC
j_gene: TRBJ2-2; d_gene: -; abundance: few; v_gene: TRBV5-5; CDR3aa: CASSLWTGELFF; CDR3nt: TGTGCCAGCAGCTTGTGGACCGGGGAGCTGTTTTTT
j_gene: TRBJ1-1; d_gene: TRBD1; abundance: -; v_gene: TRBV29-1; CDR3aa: CSVWTGNPEAFF; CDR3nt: TGCAGCGTTTGGACAGGGAATCCTGAAGCTTTCTTT
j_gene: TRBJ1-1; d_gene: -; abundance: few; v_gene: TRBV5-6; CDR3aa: CASSLAGRRTEAFF; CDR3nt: TGTGCCAGCAGCTTGGCAGGGAGACGCACTGAAGCTTTCTTT
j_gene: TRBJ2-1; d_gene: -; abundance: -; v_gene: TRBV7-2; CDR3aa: CASSPWAAVSYNEQFF; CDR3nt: TGTGCCAGCAGCCCCTGGGCAGCCGTATCCTACAATGAGCAGTTCTTC
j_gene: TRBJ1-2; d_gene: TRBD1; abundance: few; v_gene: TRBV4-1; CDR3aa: CASSQDPDRGYGYTF; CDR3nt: TGCGCCAGCAGCCAAGACCCGGACAGGGGTTATGGCTACACCTTC
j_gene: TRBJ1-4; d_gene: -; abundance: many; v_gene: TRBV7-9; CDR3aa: CASSPGHLSANEKLFF; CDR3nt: TGTGCCAGCAGCCCGGGACACCTCTCGGCTAATGAAAAACTGTTTTTT
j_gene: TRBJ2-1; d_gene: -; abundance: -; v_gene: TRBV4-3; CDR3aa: CASSQDLLGHNEQFF; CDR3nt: TGCGCCAGCAGCCAAGATCTACTAGGCCACAATGAGCAGTTCTTC
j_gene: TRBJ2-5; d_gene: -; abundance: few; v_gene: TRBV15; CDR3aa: CATSTRRDQETQYF; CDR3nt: TGTGCCACCAGCACCCGACGGGACCAAGAGACCCAGTACTTC
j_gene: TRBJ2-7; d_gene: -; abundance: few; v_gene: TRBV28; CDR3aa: CASSPAGYEQYF; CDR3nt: TGTGCCAGCAGTCCCGCCGGCTACGAGCAGTACTTC
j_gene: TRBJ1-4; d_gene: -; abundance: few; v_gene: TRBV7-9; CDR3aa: CASSRDSLLGKLFF; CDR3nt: TGTGCCAGCAGTCGGGACTCCCTGCTTGGAAAACTGTTTTTT
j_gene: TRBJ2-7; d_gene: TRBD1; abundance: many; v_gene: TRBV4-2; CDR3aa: CASSQVFGAGGYEQYF; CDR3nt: TGTGCCAGCAGCCAAGTTTTCGGGGCAGGGGGCTACGAGCAGTACTTC
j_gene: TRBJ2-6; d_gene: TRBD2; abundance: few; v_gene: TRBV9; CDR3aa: CASSVGTSGALGANVLTF; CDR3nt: TGTGCCAGCAGCGTAGGGACTAGCGGGGCCCTCGGGGCCAACGTCCTGACTTTC
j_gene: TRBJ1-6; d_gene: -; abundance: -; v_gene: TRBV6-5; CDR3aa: CASSQGFASPLHF; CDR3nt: TGTGCCAGCTCCCAGGGGTTTGCTTCACCCCTCCACTTT
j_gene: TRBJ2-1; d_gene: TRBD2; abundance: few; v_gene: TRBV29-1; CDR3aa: CSVLAEVSSYNEQFF; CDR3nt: TGCAGCGTTCTAGCGGAAGTAAGCTCCTACAATGAGCAGTTCTTC
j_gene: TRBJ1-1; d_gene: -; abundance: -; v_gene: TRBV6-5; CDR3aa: CASSYSRDNTEAFF; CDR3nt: TGTGCCAGCAGTTACTCGAGAGATAACACTGAAGCTTTCTTT
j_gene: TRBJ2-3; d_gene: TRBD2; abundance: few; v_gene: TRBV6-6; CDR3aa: CASGLAGTQYF; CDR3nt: TGTGCCAGCGGACTAGCGGGGACGCAGTATTTT
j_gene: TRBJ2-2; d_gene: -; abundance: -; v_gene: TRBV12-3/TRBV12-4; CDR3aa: CASSPGGGNTGELFF; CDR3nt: TGTGCCAGCAGCCCGGGGGGCGGGAACACCGGGGAGCTGTTTTTT
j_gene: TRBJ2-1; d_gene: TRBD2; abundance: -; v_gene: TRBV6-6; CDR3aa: CASSYFDPGGRDEQFF; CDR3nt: TGTGCCAGCAGTTATTTCGATCCGGGGGGTCGGGATGAGCAGTTCTTC
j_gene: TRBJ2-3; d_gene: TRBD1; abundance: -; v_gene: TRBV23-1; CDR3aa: CVIPLGQSSDTQYF; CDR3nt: TGCGTGATACCACTGGGACAGTCAAGTGATACGCAGTATTTT
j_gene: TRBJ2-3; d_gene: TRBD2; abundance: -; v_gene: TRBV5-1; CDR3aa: CASSLGYRGGADTQYF; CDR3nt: TGCGCCAGCAGCTTGGGGTATCGCGGGGGGGCAGATACGCAGTATTTT
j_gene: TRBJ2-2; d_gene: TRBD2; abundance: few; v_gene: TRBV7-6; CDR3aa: CASSSRTGGLAGTGELFF; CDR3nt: TGTGCCAGCAGCTCGCGGACAGGAGGACTAGCGGGCACCGGGGAGCTGTTTTTT
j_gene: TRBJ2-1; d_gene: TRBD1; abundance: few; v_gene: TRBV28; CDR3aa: CASGGTGDNEQFF; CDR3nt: TGTGCCAGCGGCGGGACAGGCGACAATGAGCAGTTCTTC
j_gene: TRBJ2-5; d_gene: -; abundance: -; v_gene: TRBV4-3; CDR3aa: CASSQGTGPKETQYF; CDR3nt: TGCGCCAGCAGCCAGGGGACCGGACCAAAAGAGACCCAGTACTTC
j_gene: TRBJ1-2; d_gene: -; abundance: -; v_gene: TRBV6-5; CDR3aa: CASSTLEADGGYTF; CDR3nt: TGTGCCAGCAGTACACTCGAAGCAGACGGGGGCTACACCTTC
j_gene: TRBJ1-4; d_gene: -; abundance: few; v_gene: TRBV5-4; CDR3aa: CASSLTRGGGEKLFF; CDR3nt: TGTGCCAGCAGCCTGACCAGGGGAGGTGGTGAAAAACTGTTTTTT
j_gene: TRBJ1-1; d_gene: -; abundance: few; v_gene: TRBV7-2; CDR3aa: CASVPGSMNTEAFF; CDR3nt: TGTGCCAGCGTGCCAGGGAGTATGAACACTGAAGCTTTCTTT
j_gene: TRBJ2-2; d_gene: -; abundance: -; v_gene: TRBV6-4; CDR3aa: CASSEKGGGGELFF; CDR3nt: TGTGCCAGCAGTGAGAAGGGAGGTGGCGGGGAGCTGTTTTTT
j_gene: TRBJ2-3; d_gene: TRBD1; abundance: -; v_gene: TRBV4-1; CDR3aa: CASSQYRTGGDTDTQYF; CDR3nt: TGCGCCAGCAGCCAGTATCGGACAGGGGGCGACACAGATACGCAGTATTTT
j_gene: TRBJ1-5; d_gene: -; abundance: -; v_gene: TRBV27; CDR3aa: CASSSHSGSGNQPQHF; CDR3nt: TGTGCCAGCAGCTCCCACTCAGGGTCTGGCAATCAGCCCCAGCATTTT
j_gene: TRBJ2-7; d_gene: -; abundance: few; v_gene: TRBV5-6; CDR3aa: CASSEELSWGEQYF; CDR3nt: TGTGCCAGCAGCGAGGAGCTTTCATGGGGCGAGCAGTACTTC
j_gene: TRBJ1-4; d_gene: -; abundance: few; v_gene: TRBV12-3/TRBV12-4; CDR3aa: CASTLTRGGGDEKLFF; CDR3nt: TGTGCCAGCACTCTGACAAGGGGGGGAGGAGACGAAAAACTGTTTTTT
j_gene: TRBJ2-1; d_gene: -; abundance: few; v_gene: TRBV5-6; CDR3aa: CASSLGGPRSYNEQFF; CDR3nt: TGTGCCAGCAGCTTGGGTGGGCCCCGCTCCTACAATGAGCAGTTCTTC
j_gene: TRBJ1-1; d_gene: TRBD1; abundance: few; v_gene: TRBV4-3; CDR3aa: CASSQDWGTGLNTEAFF; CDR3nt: TGCGCCAGCAGCCAAGATTGGGGGACAGGGCTGAACACTGAAGCTTTCTTT